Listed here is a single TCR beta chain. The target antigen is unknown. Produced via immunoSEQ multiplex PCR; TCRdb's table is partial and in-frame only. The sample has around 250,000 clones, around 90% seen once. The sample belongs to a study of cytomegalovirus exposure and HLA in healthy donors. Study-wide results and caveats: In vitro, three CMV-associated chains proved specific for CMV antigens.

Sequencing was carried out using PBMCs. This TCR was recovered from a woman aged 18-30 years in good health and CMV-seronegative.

The CDR3 DNA is TGTGCCAGCACCCTTGACCGAGCTCGGGATTCACCCCTCCACTTT. Translated, it gives CASTLDRARDSPLHF. V usage is TRBV7-8 and J usage is TRBJ1-6; D gene unclear. The CDR3 consists of 15 residues. Trimming removed 7 bases from V and 8 bases from J, with 18 bases in between. The germline V gene has CDR1 SGHVS and CDR2 FQNEAQ.